The subject of this entry is one T cell receptor beta chain. Its specificity is unknown. V lost 2 bases, J lost 1 base, and 12 bases lay in between. The germline CDR1 and CDR2 sequences are MNHNS and SASEGT. CDR3 length equals 16 residues. This sample was included in a study of cytomegalovirus exposure and HLA in healthy donors. Notes on the study in general: For most TCR sequences rarity was the rule, although some public TCRs occurred in many donors.

Researchers ran the PCR with 60 Vbeta and 13 Jbeta primers. As processed by the authors: Approximately 12 million of the 75 million to 95 million unique TCR beta chains counted in a later analysis were shared. Profiled with immunoSEQ multiplex PCR; TCRdb holds only in-frame clones, not every one. D and trimming were read from the DNA, whereas the V and J calls and clone size are those reported in that table. The sample lists 150,000 to 200,000 clones, roughly 80% occurring once. The gene calls are TRBV6-1 and TRBJ1-5, with TRBD1 as a possible D gene (5 bases). The sample consisted of PBMCs. The sequence derives from a woman between 18 and 30 years old in good health and CMV-seropositive. CDR3 loop: CASSERRTSSNQPQHF. As DNA, the CDR3 is TGTGCCAGCAGTGAACGAAGGACAAGCAGCAATCAGCCCCAGCATTTT.